Below, 5 T cell receptor beta chains from the same sample are listed, as sequenced in a study of T cells of healthy individuals. MiXCR, applied by TCRdb to the 5' RACE reads, yields one record per CDR3 protein. This table has under 70,000 distinct CDR3 sequences, roughly 14% appearing once. The source of these receptors is a human donor in good health.

This clonotype was seen more than once but under ten times. The chain joins TRBV29-1 to TRBJ2-7; D gene uncertain. The V end lost 6 bases, the J end lost 1 base, and 7 bases lay between the germline ends. There are 11 residues in the CDR3. From germline, CDR1 is SQVTM and CDR2 ANQGSEA. Written as DNA, the CDR3 is TGCAGCGTCCAGGATTCCTACGAGCAGTACTTC. Translating gives CSVQDSYEQYF.

The genes are TRBV27 and TRBJ1-5; no clear D. Deletions cut 3 bases from V and 10 bases from J, with 19 bases between. Per germline, CDR1 MNHEY and CDR2 SMNVEV (reference sequence). The CDR3 is made up of 15 amino acids. CDR3 residues: CASSFPCRGISPQHF. The CDR3 region has the DNA TGTGCCAGCAGTTTCCCCTGTCGGGGAATCAGCCCCCAGCATTTT.

There are many counts of this clonotype. J is TRBJ1-2 and V is TRBV27; 7 bases are a match to TRBD1. Germline values: CDR1 MNHEY, CDR2 SMNVEV (reference sequence). The ends lost 5 bases at V and 6 bases at J; junction bases unmatched: 12. The CDR3 is made up of 15 amino acids. CDR3 in DNA: TGTGCCAGCAGTACATCTCGACAGGGTTCGAATGGCTACACCTTC. Amino acid sequence: CASSTSRQGSNGYTF.

The chain joins TRBV9 to TRBJ2-2; TRBD2 aligns across 11 bases. Germline V gene lookup returns CDR1 SGDLS and CDR2 YYNGEE. This CDR3 has 16 residues. The trim removed 4 bases at V and 4 bases at J, leaving 6 bases unmatched. The CDR3 protein is CASSFSGTSGTGELFF. CDR3 coding DNA: TGTGCCAGCAGCTTCTCCGGGACTAGCGGCACCGGGGAGCTGTTTTTT.

As regards this clonotype: At one boundary the junction diverges from the germline segment, which might be a read error. The V and J genes are TRBV7-9 and TRBJ2-7, with unresolved D. The CDR3 has 13 amino acids. Germline loops: CDR1 SEHNR, CDR2 FQNEAQ (reference sequence). The CDR3 loop reads CVSSLDTSYEQYF. CDR3 in DNA: TGTGTCAGCAGCCTTGACACTTCCTACGAGCAGTACTTC.